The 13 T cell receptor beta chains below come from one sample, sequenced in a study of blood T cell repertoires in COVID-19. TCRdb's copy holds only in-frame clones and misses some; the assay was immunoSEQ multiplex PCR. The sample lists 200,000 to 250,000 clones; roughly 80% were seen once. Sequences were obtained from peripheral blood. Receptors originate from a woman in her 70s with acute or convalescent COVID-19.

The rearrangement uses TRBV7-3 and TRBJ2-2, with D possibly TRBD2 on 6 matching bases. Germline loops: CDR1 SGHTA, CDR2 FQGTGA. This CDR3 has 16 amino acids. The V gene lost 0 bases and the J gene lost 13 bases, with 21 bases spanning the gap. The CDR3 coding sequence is TGTGCCAGCAGCTTAACACGAACTAGCAGTCCCGGTGGGCTGTTTTTT. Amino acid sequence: CASSLTRTSSPGGLFF.

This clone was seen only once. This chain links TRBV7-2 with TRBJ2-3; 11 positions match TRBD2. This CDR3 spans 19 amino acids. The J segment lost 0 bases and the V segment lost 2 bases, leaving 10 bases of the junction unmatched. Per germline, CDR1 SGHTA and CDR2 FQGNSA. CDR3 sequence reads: CASSLPGTSGATSTDTQYF. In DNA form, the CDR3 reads TGTGCCAGCAGCTTACCCGGGACTAGCGGAGCAACTAGCACAGATACGCAGTATTTT.

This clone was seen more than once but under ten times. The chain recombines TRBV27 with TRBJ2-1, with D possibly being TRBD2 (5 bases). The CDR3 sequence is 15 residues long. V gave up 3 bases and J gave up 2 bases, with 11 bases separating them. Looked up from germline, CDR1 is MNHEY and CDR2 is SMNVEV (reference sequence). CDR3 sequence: CASSLAGGPYNEQFF. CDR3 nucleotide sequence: TGTGCCAGCAGTTTGGCAGGCGGGCCCTACAATGAGCAGTTCTTC.

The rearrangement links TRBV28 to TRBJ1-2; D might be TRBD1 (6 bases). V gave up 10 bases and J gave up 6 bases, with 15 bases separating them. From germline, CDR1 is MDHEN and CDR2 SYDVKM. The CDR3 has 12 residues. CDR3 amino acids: CAIPQGFDGYTF. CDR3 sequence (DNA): TGTGCCATCCCACAGGGTTTCGATGGCTACACCTTC.

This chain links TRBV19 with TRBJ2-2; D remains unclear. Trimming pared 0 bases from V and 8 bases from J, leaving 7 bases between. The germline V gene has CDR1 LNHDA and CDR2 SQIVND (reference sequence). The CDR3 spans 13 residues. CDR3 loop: CASSIDLRGELFF. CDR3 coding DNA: TGTGCCAGTAGTATAGATCTGAGGGGGGAGCTGTTTTTT.

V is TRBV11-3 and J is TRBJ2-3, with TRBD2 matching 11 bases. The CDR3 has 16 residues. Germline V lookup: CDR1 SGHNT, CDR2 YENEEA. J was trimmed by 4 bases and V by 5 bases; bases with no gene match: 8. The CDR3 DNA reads TGTGCCAGCAGCGACCGTACTAGCGGGAGATCAGATACGCAGTATTTT. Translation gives CASSDRTSGRSDTQYF. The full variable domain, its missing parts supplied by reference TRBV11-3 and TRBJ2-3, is EAGVVQSPRYKIIEKKQPVAFWCNPISGHNTLYWYLQNLGQGPELLIRYENEEAVDDSQLPKDRFSAERLKGVDSTLKIQPAELGDSAVYLCASSDRTSGRSDTQYFGPGTRLTVL.

CDR3 amino acids: CASSINSYNEQFF. The CDR3 DNA sequence: TGTGCCAGTAGTATTAACTCCTACAATGAGCAGTTCTTC. This sequence joins TRBV19 and TRBJ2-1; D ambiguous. V shed 3 bases and J shed 0 bases, with 3 bases lying between them. CDR1 is LNHDA, CDR2 SQIVND, per germline (reference sequence). The CDR3 totals 13 residues.

In DNA form, the CDR3 reads TGTGCCAGCAGCCGGGAGGGGGCCTACGAGCAGTACTTC. Translated: CASSREGAYEQYF. The chain links TRBV3-1 (or the pseudogene TRBV3-2) to TRBJ2-7, with TRBD2 as a possible D gene (7 bases). V dropped 4 bases and J dropped 2 bases, with 9 bases sitting between them. CDR1 LGHDT and CDR2 YNNKEL come from the germline V gene (reference sequence). The length of the CDR3 is 13 residues.

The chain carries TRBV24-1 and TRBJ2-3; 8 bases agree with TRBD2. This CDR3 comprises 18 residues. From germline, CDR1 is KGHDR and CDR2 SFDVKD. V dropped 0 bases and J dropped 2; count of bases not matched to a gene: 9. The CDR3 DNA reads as TGTGCCACCAGTGATTTGCGGGTTAGCGGGACTGACACAGATACGCAGTATTTT. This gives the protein CATSDLRVSGTDTDTQYF.

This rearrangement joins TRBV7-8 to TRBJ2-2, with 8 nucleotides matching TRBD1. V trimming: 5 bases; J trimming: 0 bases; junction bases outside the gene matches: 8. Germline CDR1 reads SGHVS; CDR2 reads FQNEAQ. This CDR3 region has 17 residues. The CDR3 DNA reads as TGTGCCAGCAGCGTTGCGCGACAGGGGCCGAACACCGGGGAGCTGTTTTTT. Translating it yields CASSVARQGPNTGELFF.

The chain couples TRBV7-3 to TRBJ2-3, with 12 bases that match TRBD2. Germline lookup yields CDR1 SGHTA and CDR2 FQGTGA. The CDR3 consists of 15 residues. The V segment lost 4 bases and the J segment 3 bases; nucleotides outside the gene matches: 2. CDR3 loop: CASSSTSGRTDTQYF. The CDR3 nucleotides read TGTGCCAGCAGCTCCACTAGCGGGAGGACAGATACGCAGTATTTT.

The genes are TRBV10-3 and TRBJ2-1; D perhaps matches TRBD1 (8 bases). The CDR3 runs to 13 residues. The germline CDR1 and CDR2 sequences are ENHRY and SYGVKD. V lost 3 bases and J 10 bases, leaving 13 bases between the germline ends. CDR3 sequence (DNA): TGTGCCATCAGTGAAGACAGGGGAGGGGAGCAGTTCTTC. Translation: CAISEDRGGEQFF.

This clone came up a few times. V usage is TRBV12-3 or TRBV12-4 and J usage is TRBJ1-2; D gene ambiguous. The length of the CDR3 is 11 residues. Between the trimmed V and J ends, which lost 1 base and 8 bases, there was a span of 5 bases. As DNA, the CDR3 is TGTGCCAGCAGTTTAGGGGCCGGCTACACCTTC. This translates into CASSLGAGYTF.